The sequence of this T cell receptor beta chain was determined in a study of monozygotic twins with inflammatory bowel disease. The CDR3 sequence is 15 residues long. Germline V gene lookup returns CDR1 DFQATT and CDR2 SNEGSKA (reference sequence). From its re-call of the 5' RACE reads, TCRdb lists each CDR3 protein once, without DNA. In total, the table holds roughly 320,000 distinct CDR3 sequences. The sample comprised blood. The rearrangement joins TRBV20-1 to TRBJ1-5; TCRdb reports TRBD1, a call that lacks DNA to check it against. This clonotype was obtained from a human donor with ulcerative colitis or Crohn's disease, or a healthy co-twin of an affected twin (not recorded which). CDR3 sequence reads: CSARDLNRAREPQHF.